The 10 T cell receptor beta chains below were found in one sample sequenced in a study of cytomegalovirus exposure and HLA in healthy donors. Primers included in the PCR were 60 Vbeta and 13 Jbeta primers. Assay: immunoSEQ multiplex PCR; the TCRdb copy retains only in-frame clones and omits some. The sample contains some 160,000 clones, 65% to 85% of which appear only once. Input material: PBMCs. The receptors here all came from a woman in her thirties or forties in good health and CMV-seropositive.

Turning to this clone: An end of the junction does not agree with germline; a read error may underlie this. The rearrangement joins TRBV7-9 to TRBJ1-2, with D unresolved. Looked up from germline, CDR1 is SEHNR and CDR2 is FQNEAQ (reference sequence). The CDR3 extends over 12 amino acids. CDR3 in amino acids: CSSTPADYGYTF. The CDR3 nucleotides are TGTTCCAGCACCCCTGCGGACTATGGCTACACCTTC.

The rearrangement joins TRBV29-1 to TRBJ2-7; TRBD2 aligns across 13 bases. After removal of 7 bases from V and 2 bases from J, the junction contained 5 bases not matched to a gene. Germline V gene sequence: CDR1 SQVTM, CDR2 ANQGSEA. This CDR3 is 14 amino acids long. In DNA form, the CDR3 reads TGCAGCGCCACCGGGACTAGCGGGACCTACGAGCAGTACTTC. Its protein product is CSATGTSGTYEQYF.

The genes are TRBV27 and TRBJ2-7; weak D call: TRBD2 (6 bases). The CDR3 totals 14 residues. V shed 5 bases and J shed 2 bases, with 13 bases lying between them. Germline values: CDR1 MNHEY, CDR2 SMNVEV (reference sequence). DNA for the CDR3: TGTGCCAGCAGTCGGGCGGGAATCCCCTACGAGCAGTACTTC. Protein sequence: CASSRAGIPYEQYF.

There are a few counts of this clone. The chain combines TRBV30 with TRBJ1-2; 8 positions agree with TRBD1. This CDR3 has 14 amino acids. V was pared by 8 bases and J by 3 bases, with 11 bases of the junction left unmatched. From germline, CDR1 is GTSNPN and CDR2 SVGIG (reference sequence). As DNA, the CDR3 is TGTGCCGGGACACATAGACAGGGGCACTATGGCTACACCTTC. Its protein product is CAGTHRQGHYGYTF.

The gene calls are TRBV7-2 and TRBJ1-5; TRBD1 matches at 9 bases. V lost 1 base to trimming and J lost 5 bases; unmatched junction nucleotides: 9. The germline CDR1 and CDR2 sequences are SGHTA and FQGNSA. This CDR3 is built from 17 residues. The CDR3 DNA follows: TGTGCCAGCAGCTTAGGTACAGGGGGCAGGGGGGATCAGCCCCAGCATTTT. It is translated as CASSLGTGGRGDQPQHF.

Points on this clone: Its ends do not fully match the called genes, so a read error is possible. The chain carries TRBV7-9 and TRBJ1-1, with D possibly matching TRBD1 (6 bases). CDR1 and CDR2 (germline): SEHNR, FQNEAQ (reference sequence). This CDR3 is 16 amino acids long. For the CDR3, the DNA is TGTTCCAGCAGCCCGGAGGGGGGGCCGATGGTCACTGAAGCTTTCTTT. Translating it yields CSSSPEGGPMVTEAFF.

The rearrangement uses TRBV4-1 and TRBJ2-2, with 7 bases matching TRBD1. Per germline, CDR1 MGHRA and CDR2 YSYEKL. The V gene end was trimmed by 0 bases and the J gene end by 1 base; junction bases not matched to a gene: 2. The CDR3 is 16 amino acids. CDR3 nucleotide sequence: TGCGCCAGCAGCCAAGAAGGGGGCGGGAACACCGGGGAGCTGTTTTTT. Its translation: CASSQEGGGNTGELFF.

The table lists this clone with a few counts. The J gene is TRBJ1-2, the V gene TRBV28, with D tentatively TRBD1 (5 bases). The CDR3 contains 12 residues. V dropped 5 bases and J dropped 7 bases, with 11 bases sitting between them. CDR1 is MDHEN, CDR2 SYDVKM, per germline. The CDR3 DNA reads as TGTGCCAGCAGTATGGGGGGTTCTGGCTACACCTTC. As protein: CASSMGGSGYTF.

The rearrangement uses TRBV6-5 and TRBJ2-3; 12 nucleotides agree with TRBD2. The V gene's germline CDR1 is MNHEY and CDR2 SVGAGI. This CDR3 comprises 13 residues. J lost 8 bases, V lost 9 bases, and 6 bases had no gene match. CDR3 nucleotides: TGTGCCAGTCGGACTAGCGGGACACCTACGCAGTATTTT. Its protein is CASRTSGTPTQYF.

The chain carries TRBV28 and TRBJ2-6; D is unresolved. Trimming left V 6 bases short and J 0 bases short, with 12 bases between. The germline CDR1 and CDR2 sequences are MDHEN and SYDVKM. This CDR3 has 16 amino acids. The CDR3 nucleotides are TGTGCCAGCAGGGGCTACATGGACTCTGGGGCCAACGTCCTGACTTTC. Its translation: CASRGYMDSGANVLTF.